The sequence of this TCR beta chain was determined in a study of PD-1 blockade in mismatch repair-deficient tumors. TCRs were sequenced from a few patients responding to pembrolizumab. Germline V lookup: CDR1 MDHEN, CDR2 SYDVKM. The ends lost 4 bases at V and 5 bases at J; junction bases unmatched: 8. The CDR3 is 15 residues long. Using immunoSEQ multiplex PCR, the repertoire was profiled, and TCRdb retains in-frame clones only, with some absent. The table has tens of thousands of clones, 60% to 80% seen once. The clonotype originates from an adult with mismatch repair-deficient cancer. The sequencing used peripheral blood, collected 2 weeks after starting pembrolizumab. This chain links TRBV28 with TRBJ2-1; 7 bases agree with TRBD2. The CDR3 reads CASSSPGGRNNEQFF. The DNA for the CDR3 is TGTGCCAGCAGTTCCCCTGGCGGGAGAAACAATGAGCAGTTCTTC.